The subject of this entry is one TCR beta chain. The data originate from a study of patients and donors after allogeneic stem cell transplantation. Germline trimming cut 4 bases from V and 8 bases from J; bases unmatched to any gene: 19. Looked up from germline, CDR1 is SGHRS and CDR2 is YFSETQ. The CDR3 totals 17 residues. A single record per CDR3 protein comes from TCRdb applying MiXCR to the RT-PCR reads. The sample includes approximately 160,000 distinct CDR3 sequences, 24% of them seen just once. This sequence joins TRBV5-1 and TRBJ2-3; 7 positions agree with TRBD1. The sequenced material came from blood, either unsorted or a sorted T cell fraction (not recorded which). The receptor was isolated from a human donor who was either an allogeneic HSCT recipient or a stem cell or donor lymphocyte infusion donor (not recorded which). It is not recorded whose cells these are; they may come from a transplant donor. The CDR3 DNA sequence: TGCGCCAGCAGCAAGGGGACAGTTCTTCAGGGTGTAGTTACGCAGTATTTT. Translated: CASSKGTVLQGVVTQYF.